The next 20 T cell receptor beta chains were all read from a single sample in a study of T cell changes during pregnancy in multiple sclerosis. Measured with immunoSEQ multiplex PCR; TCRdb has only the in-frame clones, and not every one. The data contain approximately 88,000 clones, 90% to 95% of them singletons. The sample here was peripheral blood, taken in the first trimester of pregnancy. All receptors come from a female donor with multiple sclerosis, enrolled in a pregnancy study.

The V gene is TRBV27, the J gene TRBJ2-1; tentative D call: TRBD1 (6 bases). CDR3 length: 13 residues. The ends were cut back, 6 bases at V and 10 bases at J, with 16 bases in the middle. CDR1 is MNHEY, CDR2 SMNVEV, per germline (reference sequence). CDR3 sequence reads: CASRRLNRDEQFF. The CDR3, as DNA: TGTGCCAGCAGACGACTCAACAGGGACGAGCAGTTCTTC.

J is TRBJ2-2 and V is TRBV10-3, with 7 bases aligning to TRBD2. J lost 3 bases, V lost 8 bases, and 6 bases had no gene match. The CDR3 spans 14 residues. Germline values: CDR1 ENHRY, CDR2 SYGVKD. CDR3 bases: TGTGCCATCTTAGGGGAGGGCTACACCGGGGAGCTGTTTTTT. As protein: CAILGEGYTGELFF.

CDR3 loop: CASSIGTGNNQPQHF. Here the CDR3 DNA reads TGTGCCAGCAGCATTGGGACAGGGAACAATCAGCCCCAGCATTTT. The V call is TRBV5-6, the J call TRBJ1-5; TRBD1 agrees at 9 bases. The CDR3 loop spans 15 amino acids. J was trimmed by 3 bases and V by 4 bases; bases with no gene match: 5. The V gene's germline CDR1 is SGHDT and CDR2 YYEEEE.

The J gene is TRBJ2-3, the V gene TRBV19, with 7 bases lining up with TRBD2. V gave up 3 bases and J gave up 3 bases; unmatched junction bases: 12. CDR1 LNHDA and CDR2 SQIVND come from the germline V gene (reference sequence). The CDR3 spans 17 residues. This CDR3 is CASSIPRLAIYTDTQYF. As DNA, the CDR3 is TGTGCCAGTAGTATCCCAAGACTAGCTATTTATACAGATACGCAGTATTTT.

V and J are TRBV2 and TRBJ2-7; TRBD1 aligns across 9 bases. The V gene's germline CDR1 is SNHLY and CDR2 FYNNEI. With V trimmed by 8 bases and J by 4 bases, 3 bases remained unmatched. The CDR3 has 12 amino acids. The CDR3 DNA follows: TGTGCCAGCGGGACAGGGTTGTACGAGCAGTACTTC. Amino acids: CASGTGLYEQYF.

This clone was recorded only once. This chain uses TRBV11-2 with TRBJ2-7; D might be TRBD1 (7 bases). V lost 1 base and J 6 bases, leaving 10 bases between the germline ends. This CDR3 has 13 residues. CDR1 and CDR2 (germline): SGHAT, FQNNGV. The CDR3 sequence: CASSLGQGGEQYF. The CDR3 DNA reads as TGTGCCAGCAGCTTAGGTCAGGGGGGCGAGCAGTACTTC.

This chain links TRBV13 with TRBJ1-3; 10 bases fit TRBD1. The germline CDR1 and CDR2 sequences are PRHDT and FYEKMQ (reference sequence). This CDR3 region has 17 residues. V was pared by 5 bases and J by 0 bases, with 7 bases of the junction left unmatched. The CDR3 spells CASSQGQGPLSGNTIYF. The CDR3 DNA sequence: TGTGCCAGCAGCCAGGGACAGGGGCCACTCTCTGGAAACACCATATATTTT.

The CDR3: CASSLGKVALLEGASSGNTIYF. CDR3 bases: TGTGCCAGCAGCTTAGGAAAGGTGGCCCTACTAGAGGGGGCAAGCTCTGGAAACACCATATATTTT. The chain couples TRBV13 to TRBJ1-3, with TRBD1 matching 7 bases. The CDR3 runs 22 residues. Germline-derived CDR1 and CDR2 are PRHDT and FYEKMQ (reference sequence). The junction had 20 bases not matched to a gene; V was cut back by 0 bases and J by 0 bases. The full variable domain, completed using reference TRBV13 and TRBJ1-3, is AAGVIQSPRHLIKEKRETATLKCYPIPRHDTVYWYQQGPGQDPQFLISFYEKMQSDKGSIPDRFSAQQFSDYHSELNMSSLELGDSALYFCASSLGKVALLEGASSGNTIYFGEGSWLTVV.

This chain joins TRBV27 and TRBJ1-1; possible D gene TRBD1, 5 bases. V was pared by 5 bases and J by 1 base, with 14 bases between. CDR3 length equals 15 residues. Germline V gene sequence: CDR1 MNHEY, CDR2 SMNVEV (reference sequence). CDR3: CASSPKGQQNTEAFF. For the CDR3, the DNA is TGTGCCAGCAGTCCAAAGGGGCAGCAGAACACTGAAGCTTTCTTT.

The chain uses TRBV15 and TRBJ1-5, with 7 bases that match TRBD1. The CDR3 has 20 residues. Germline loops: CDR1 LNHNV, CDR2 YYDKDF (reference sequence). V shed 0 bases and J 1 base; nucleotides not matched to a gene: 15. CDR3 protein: CATSREDSPGDSWSNQPQHF. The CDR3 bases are TGTGCCACCAGCAGAGAAGACAGCCCTGGGGACAGCTGGAGCAATCAGCCCCAGCATTTT.

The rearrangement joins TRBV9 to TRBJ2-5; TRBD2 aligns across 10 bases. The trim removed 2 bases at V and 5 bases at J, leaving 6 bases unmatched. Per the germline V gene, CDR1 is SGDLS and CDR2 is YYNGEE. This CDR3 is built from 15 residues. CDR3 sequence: CASSVRAGGSETQYF. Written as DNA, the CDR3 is TGTGCCAGCAGCGTCCGAGCGGGGGGGAGCGAGACCCAGTACTTC.

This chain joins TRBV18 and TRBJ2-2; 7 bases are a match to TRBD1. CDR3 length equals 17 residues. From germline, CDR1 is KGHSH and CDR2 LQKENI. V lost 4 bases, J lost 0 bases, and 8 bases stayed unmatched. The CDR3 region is CASSRTGGQTNTGELFF. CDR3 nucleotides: TGTGCCAGCTCACGGACAGGAGGTCAGACGAACACCGGGGAGCTGTTTTTT.

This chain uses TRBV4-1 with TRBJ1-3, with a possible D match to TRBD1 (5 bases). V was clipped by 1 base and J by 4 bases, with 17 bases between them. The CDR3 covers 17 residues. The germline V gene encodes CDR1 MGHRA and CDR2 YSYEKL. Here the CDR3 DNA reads TGCGCCAGCAGCCAAGTTGACCCGATGGGGGGAGGAAACACCATATATTTT. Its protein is CASSQVDPMGGGNTIYF.

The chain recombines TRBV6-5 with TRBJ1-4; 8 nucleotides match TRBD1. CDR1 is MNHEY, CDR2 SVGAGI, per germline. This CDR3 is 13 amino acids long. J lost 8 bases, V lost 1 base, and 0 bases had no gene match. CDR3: CASSYYRGEKLFF. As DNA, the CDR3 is TGTGCCAGCAGTTACTACAGGGGGGAAAAACTGTTTTTT.

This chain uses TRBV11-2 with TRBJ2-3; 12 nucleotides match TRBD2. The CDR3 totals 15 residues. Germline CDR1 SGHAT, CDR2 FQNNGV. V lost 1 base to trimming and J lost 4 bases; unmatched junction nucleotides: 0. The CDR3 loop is CASSLGLAGADTQYF. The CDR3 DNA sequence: TGTGCCAGCAGCTTAGGACTAGCGGGGGCAGATACGCAGTATTTT.

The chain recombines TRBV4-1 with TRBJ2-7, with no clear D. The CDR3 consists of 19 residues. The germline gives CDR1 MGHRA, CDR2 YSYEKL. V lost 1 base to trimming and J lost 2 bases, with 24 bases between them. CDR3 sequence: CASSQGLRSPYSPPYEQYF. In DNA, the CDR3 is TGCGCCAGCAGCCAAGGTCTACGGAGCCCCTACTCACCGCCCTACGAGCAGTACTTC.

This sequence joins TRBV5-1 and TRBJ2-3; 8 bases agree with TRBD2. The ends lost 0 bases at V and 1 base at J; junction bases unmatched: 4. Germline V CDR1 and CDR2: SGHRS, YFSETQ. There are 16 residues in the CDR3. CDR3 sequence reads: CASSLAGAGGTDTQYF. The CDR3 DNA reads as TGCGCCAGCAGCTTGGCCGGAGCGGGGGGCACAGATACGCAGTATTTT. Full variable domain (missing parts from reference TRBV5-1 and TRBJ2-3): KAGVTQTPRYLIKTRGQQVTLSCSPISGHRSVSWYQQTPGQGLQFLFEYFSETQRNKGNFPGRFSGRQFSNSRSEMNVSTLELGDSALYLCASSLAGAGGTDTQYFGPGTRLTVL.

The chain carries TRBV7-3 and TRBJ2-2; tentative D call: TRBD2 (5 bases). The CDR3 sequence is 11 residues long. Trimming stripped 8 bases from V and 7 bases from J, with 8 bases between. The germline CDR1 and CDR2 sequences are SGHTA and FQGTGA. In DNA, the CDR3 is TGTGCCAGCCAGGCGGGCGGGGAGCTGTTTTTT. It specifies CASQAGGELFF.

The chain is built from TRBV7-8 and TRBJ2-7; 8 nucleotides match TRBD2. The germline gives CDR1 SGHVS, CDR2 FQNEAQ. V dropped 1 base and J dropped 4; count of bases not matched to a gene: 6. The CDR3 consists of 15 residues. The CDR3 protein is CASSLDGGASYEQYF. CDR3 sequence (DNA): TGTGCCAGCAGCTTAGACGGGGGGGCTTCTTACGAGCAGTACTTC.

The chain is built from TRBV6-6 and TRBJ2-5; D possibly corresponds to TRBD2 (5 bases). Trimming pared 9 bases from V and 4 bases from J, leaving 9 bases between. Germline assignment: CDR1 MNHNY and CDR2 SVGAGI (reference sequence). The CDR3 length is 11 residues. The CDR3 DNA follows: TGTGCCAGTGAAGAGGGAGAGACCCAGTACTTC. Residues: CASEEGETQYF.